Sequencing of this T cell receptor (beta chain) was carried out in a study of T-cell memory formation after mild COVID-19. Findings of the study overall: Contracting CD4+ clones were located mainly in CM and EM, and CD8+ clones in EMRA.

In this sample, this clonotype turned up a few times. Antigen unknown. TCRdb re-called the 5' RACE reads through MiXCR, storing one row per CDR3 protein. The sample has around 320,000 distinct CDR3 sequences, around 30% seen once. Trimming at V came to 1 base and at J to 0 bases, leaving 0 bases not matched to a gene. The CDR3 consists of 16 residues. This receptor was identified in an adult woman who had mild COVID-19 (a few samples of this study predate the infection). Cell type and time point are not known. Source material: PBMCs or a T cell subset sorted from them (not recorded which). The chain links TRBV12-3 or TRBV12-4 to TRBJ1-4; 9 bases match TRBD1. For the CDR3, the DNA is TGTGCCAGCAGTTTAGGGGACAGGGCAACTAATGAAAAACTGTTTTTT. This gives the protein CASSLGDRATNEKLFF.